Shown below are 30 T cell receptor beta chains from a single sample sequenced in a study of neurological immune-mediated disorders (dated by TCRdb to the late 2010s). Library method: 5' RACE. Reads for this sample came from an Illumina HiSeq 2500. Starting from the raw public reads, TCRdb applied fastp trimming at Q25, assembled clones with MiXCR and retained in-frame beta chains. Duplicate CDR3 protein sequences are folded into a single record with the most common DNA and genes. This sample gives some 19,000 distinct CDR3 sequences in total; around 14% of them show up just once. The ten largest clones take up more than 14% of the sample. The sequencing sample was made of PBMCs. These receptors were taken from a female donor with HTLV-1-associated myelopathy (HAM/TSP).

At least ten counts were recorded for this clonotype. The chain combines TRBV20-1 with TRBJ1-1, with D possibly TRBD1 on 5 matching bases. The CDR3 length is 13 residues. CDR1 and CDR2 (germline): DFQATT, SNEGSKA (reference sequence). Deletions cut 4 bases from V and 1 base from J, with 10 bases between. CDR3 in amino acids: CSANKGRNTEAFF. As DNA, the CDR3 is TGCAGTGCTAATAAGGGGCGGAACACTGAAGCTTTCTTT.

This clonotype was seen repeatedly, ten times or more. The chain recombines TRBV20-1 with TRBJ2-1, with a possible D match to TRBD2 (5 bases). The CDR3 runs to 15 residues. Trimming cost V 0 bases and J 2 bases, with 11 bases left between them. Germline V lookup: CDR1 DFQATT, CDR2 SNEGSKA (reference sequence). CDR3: CSARDLREPYNEQFF. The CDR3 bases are TGCAGTGCTAGAGATTTGAGGGAGCCCTACAATGAGCAGTTCTTC.

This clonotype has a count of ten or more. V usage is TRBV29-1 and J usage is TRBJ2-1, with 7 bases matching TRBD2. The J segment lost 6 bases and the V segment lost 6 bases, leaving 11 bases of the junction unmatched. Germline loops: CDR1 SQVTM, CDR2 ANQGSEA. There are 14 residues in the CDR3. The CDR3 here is CSVAIRRELNEQFF. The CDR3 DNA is TGCAGCGTGGCTATAAGGCGGGAGCTCAATGAGCAGTTCTTC.

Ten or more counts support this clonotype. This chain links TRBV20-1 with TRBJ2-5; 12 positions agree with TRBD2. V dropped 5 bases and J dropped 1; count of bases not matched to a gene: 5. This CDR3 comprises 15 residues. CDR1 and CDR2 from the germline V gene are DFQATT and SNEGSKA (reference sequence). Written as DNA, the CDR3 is TGCAGTGCTGAACTAGCGGGGGGTCTCCAAGAGACCCAGTACTTC. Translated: CSAELAGGLQETQYF.

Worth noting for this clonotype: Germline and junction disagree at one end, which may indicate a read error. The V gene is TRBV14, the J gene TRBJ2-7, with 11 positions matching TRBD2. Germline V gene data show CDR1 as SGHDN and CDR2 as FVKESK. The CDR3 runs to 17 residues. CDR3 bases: TGTGCCAGCAGCCAAGTGCTTACTAGCGGGAGTCCCTACGAGAAGTACTTC. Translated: CASSQVLTSGSPYEKYF.

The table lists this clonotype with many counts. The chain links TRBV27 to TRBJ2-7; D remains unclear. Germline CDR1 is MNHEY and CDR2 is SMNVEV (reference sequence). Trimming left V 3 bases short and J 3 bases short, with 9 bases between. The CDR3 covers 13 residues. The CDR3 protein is CASSFSANYEQYF. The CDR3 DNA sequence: TGTGCCAGCAGTTTTTCGGCTAACTACGAGCAGTACTTC.

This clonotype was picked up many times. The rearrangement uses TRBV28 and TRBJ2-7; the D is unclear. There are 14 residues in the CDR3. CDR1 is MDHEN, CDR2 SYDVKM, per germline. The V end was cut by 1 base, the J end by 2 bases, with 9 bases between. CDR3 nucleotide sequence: TGTGCCAGCAGTTTATTTGACTCGACCTACGAGCAGTACTTC. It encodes CASSLFDSTYEQYF.

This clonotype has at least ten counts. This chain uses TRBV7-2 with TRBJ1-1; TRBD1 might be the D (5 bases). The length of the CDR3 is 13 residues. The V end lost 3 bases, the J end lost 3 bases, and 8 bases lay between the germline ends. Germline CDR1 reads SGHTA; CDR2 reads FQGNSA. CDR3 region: CASSLVGDTEAFF. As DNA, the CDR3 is TGTGCCAGCAGCTTGGTAGGGGACACTGAAGCTTTCTTT.

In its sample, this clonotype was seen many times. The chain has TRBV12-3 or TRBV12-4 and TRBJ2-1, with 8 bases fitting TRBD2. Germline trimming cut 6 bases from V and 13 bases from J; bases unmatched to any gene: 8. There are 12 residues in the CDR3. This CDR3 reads CASSGLAAPQFF. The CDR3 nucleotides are TGTGCCAGCAGCGGACTAGCCGCCCCTCAGTTCTTC.

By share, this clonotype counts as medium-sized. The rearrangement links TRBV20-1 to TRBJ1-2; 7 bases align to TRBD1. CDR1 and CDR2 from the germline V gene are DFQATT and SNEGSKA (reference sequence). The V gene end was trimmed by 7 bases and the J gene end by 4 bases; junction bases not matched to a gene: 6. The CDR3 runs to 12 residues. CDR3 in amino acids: CSVRDSVYGYTF. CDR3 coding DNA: TGCAGTGTCCGGGACAGTGTCTATGGCTACACCTTC.

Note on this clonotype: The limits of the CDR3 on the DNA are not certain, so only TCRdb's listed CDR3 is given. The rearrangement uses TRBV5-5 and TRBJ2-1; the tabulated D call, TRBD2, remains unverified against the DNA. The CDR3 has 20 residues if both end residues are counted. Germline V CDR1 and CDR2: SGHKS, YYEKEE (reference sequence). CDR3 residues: CASSFYICSARAGVPDEQFF.

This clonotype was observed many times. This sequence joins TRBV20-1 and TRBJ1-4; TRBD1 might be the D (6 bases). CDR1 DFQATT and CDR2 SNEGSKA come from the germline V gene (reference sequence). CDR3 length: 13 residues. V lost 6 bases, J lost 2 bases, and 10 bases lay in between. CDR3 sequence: CSAPGDTNEKLFF. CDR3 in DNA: TGCAGTGCCCCAGGGGATACTAATGAAAAACTGTTTTTT.

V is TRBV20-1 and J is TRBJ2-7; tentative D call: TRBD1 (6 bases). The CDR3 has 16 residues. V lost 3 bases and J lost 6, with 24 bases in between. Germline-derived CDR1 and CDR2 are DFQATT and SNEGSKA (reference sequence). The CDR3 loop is CSARGAMGAVWGEQYF. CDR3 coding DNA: TGCAGTGCTAGGGGGGCCATGGGGGCTGTATGGGGCGAGCAGTACTTC.

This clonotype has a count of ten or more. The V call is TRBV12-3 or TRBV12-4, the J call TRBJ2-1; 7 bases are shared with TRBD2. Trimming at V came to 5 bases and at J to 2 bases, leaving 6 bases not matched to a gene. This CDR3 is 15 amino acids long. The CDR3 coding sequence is TGTGCCAGCAGTGTCCCCGGGACTACCTACAATGAGCAGTTCTTC. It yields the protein CASSVPGTTYNEQFF.

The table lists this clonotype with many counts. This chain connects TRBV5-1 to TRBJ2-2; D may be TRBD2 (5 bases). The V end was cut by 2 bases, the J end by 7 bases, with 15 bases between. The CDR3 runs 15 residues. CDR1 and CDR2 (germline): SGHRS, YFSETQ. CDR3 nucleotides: TGCGCCAGCAGCTTCTCACTAGATTTCGGCGGGGAGCTGTTTTTT. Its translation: CASSFSLDFGGELFF.

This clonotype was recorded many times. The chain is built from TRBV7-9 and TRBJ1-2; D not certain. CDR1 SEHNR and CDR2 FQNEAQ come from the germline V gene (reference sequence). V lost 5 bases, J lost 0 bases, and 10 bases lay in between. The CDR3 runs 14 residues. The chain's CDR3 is CASSATDSNYGYTF. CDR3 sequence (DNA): TGTGCCAGCAGCGCCACAGATTCTAACTATGGCTACACCTTC.

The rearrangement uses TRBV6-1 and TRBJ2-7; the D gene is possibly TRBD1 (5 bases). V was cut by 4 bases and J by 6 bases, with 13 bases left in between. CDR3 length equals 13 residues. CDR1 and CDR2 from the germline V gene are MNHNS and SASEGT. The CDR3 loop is CASSVMTESEQYF. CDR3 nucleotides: TGTGCCAGCAGTGTGATGACAGAGTCCGAGCAGTACTTC.

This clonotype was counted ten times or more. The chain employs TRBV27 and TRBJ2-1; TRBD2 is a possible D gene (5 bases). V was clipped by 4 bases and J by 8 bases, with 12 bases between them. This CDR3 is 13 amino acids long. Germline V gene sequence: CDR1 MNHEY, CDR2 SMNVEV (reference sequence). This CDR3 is CASSSTLEDEQFF. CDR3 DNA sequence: TGTGCCAGCAGTTCAACCCTGGAGGATGAGCAGTTCTTC.

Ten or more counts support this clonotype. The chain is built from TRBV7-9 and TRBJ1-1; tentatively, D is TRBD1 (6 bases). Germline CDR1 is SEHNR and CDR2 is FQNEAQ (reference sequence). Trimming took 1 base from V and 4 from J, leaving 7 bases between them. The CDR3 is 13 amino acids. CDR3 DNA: TGTGCCAGCAGCTTAGAACAGGGCACTGAAGCTTTCTTT. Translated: CASSLEQGTEAFF.

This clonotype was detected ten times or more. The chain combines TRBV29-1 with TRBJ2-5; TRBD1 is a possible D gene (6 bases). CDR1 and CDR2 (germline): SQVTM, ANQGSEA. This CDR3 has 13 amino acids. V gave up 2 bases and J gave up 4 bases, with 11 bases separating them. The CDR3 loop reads CSVEPGVGETQYF. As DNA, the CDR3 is TGCAGCGTTGAACCAGGGGTGGGAGAGACCCAGTACTTC.

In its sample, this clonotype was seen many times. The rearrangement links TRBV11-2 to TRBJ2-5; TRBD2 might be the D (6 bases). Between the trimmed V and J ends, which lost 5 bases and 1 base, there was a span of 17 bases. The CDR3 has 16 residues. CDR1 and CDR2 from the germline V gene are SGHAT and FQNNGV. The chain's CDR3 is CASSLSPLAFQETQYF. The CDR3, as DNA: TGTGCCAGCAGCCTCAGCCCCCTAGCGTTCCAAGAGACCCAGTACTTC.

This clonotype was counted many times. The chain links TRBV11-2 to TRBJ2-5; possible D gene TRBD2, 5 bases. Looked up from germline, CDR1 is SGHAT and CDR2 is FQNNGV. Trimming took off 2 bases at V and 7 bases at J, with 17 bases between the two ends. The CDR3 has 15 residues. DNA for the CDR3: TGTGCCAGCAGCTTATCCGCAACTAGTGCCGGGACCCAGTACTTC. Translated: CASSLSATSAGTQYF. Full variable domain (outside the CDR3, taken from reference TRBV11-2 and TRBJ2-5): EAGVAQSPRYKIIEKRQSVAFWCNPISGHATLYWYQQILGQGPKLLIQFQNNGVVDDSQLPKDRFSAERLKGVDSTLKIQPAKLEDSAVYLCASSLSATSAGTQYFGPGTRLLVL.

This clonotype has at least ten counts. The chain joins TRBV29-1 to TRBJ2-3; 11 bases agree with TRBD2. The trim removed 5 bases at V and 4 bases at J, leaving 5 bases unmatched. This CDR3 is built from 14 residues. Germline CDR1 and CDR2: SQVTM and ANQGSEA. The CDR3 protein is CSVMGLAAPDTQYF. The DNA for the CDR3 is TGCAGCGTTATGGGACTAGCGGCTCCAGATACGCAGTATTTT.

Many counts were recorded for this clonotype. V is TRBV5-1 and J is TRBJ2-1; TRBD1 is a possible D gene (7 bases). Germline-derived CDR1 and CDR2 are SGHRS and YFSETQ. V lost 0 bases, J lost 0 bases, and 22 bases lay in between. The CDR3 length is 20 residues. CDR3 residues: CASSLASGQGYRGSYNEQFF. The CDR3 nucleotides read TGCGCCAGCAGCTTGGCCAGCGGGCAGGGGTACAGGGGCTCCTACAATGAGCAGTTCTTC.

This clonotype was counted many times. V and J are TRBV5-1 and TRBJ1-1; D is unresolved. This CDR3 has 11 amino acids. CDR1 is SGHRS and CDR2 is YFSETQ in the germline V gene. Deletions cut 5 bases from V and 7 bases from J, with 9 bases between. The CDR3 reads CASRLEGEAFF. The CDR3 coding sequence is TGCGCCAGCAGATTAGAGGGTGAAGCTTTCTTT.

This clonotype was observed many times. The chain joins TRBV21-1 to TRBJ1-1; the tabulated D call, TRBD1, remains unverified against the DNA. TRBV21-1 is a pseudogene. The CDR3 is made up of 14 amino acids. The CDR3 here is CASSMQGQLNGAFF. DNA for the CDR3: TGTGCCAGCAGCATGCAGGGGCAGTTGAATGGGGCTTTCTTT.

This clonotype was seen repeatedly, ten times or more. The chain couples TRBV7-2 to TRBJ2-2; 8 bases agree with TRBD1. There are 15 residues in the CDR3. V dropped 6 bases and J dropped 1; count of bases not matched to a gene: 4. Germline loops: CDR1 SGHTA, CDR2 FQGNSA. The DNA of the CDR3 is TGTGCCAGCAGGACCGGGACAGGGAACACCGGGGAGCTGTTTTTT. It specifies CASRTGTGNTGELFF. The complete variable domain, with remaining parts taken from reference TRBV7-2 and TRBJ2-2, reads GAGVSQSPSNKVTEKGKDVELRCDPISGHTALYWYRQSLGQGLEFLIYFQGNSAPDKSGLPSDRFSAERTGGSVSTLTIQRTQQEDSAVYLCASRTGTGNTGELFFGEGSRLTVL.

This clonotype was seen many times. CDR3 coding DNA: TGTGCCAGCAGCGATGCACCGGGGGAGCTGTTTTTT. Translation: CASSDAPGELFF. The gene calls are TRBV2 and TRBJ2-2; no reliable D call. Trimming took 6 bases from V and 8 from J, leaving 10 bases between them. The CDR3 extends over 12 amino acids. CDR1 and CDR2 (germline): SNHLY, FYNNEI.

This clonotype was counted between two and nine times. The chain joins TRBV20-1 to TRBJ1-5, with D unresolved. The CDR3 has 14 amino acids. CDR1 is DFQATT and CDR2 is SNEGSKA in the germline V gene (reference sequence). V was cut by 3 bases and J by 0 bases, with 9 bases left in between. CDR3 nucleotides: TGCAGTGCTAGCTCGACGGATAGCAATCAGCCCCAGCATTTT. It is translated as CSASSTDSNQPQHF.

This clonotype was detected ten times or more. The CDR3 DNA follows: TGTGCCAGCAGCCAGCAGACTAGCGGATCCTACGAGCAGTACTTC. Its translation is CASSQQTSGSYEQYF. V gene TRBV5-6 combines with J gene TRBJ2-7, with TRBD2 identical over 9 bases. Looked up from germline, CDR1 is SGHDT and CDR2 is YYEEEE. Losses at the gene ends were 4 bases for V and 1 base for J; bases not matched to a gene: 6. The CDR3 consists of 15 residues. Combining the CDR3 with reference TRBV5-6 and TRBJ2-7 gives the whole variable domain DAGVTQSPTHLIKTRGQQVTLRCSPKSGHDTVSWYQQALGQGPQFIFQYYEEEERQRGNFPDRFSGHQFPNYSSELNVNALLLGDSALYLCASSQQTSGSYEQYFGPGTRLTVT.